These 21 T cell receptor beta chains originate from one sample sequenced in a study of early T cells in non-severe SARS-CoV-2 infection. TCRdb passed the 5' RACE reads through MiXCR, listing each CDR3 protein once. The data contain roughly 60,000 distinct CDR3 sequences, less than 9.5% of them singletons. The sample was whole blood. The receptors shown here come from an adult who was a healthcare worker with PCR-confirmed SARS-CoV-2 infection or an uninfected control (not recorded which).

This clonotype was recorded many times. The chain links TRBV4-1 to TRBJ2-7; 10 bases fit TRBD2. Germline CDR1 reads MGHRA; CDR2 reads YSYEKL. The CDR3 totals 15 residues. Trimming removed 6 bases from V and 3 bases from J; junction bases left unmatched: 8. The CDR3 spells CASSPSSGGVYEQYF. DNA for the CDR3: TGCGCCAGCAGTCCGAGCAGCGGGGGGGTCTACGAGCAGTACTTC.

J is TRBJ2-5 and V is TRBV7-7; D gene ambiguous. Germline CDR1 reads SSHAT; CDR2 reads FNYEAQ (reference sequence). The CDR3 contains 13 residues. V dropped 5 bases and J dropped 0 bases, with 7 bases sitting between them. The CDR3 here is CASSLGYQETQYF. CDR3 DNA: TGTGCCAGCAGCCTAGGTTACCAAGAGACCCAGTACTTC.

This clonotype was seen at least ten times. The V and J genes are TRBV29-1 and TRBJ2-1; the D is unclear. Germline V gene lookup returns CDR1 SQVTM and CDR2 ANQGSEA. The V end lost 2 bases, the J end lost 10 bases, and 6 bases lay between the germline ends. The CDR3 is 10 residues long. The CDR3 spells CSVEFYEQFF. CDR3 nucleotide sequence: TGCAGCGTTGAATTTTACGAGCAGTTCTTC.

This clonotype was observed a few times. The chain has TRBV18 and TRBJ2-2, with 7 bases aligning to TRBD1. CDR1 and CDR2 from the germline V gene are KGHSH and LQKENI. The V and J ends lost 3 bases and 7 bases, in that order; junction bases with no gene match: 8. This CDR3 has 15 amino acids. The CDR3 is CASSPTQGRIGELFF. The DNA of the CDR3 is TGTGCCAGCTCACCTACACAGGGGCGTATCGGGGAGCTGTTTTTT.

This clonotype was observed many times. The genes are TRBV7-9 and TRBJ2-3; D gene ambiguous. Germline CDR1 reads SEHNR; CDR2 reads FQNEAQ (reference sequence). Trimming shortened V by 3 bases and J by 3 bases, and 7 bases separated the two germline ends. The CDR3 sequence is 13 residues long. In nucleotides, the CDR3 is TGTGCCAGCAGCTTCTCTGGAACAGATACGCAGTATTTT. This translates into CASSFSGTDTQYF.

This chain connects TRBV4-1 to TRBJ1-2; D possibly corresponds to TRBD1 (6 bases). V was pared by 3 bases and J by 4 bases, with 15 bases between. The CDR3 runs to 15 residues. Germline V lookup: CDR1 MGHRA, CDR2 YSYEKL. The DNA for the CDR3 is TGCGCCAGCAGCCAGACTGACAGGTTCCCCTATGGCTACACCTTC. Protein sequence: CASSQTDRFPYGYTF.

This clonotype was detected ten times or more. In DNA, the CDR3 is TGTGCCAGCTCACCGAGGGACACCTTTTACAATGAGCAGTTCTTC. Its protein is CASSPRDTFYNEQFF. The chain recombines TRBV18 with TRBJ2-1; possible D gene TRBD1, 6 bases. Looked up from germline, CDR1 is KGHSH and CDR2 is LQKENI. This CDR3 spans 15 amino acids. Trimming pared 3 bases from V and 4 bases from J, leaving 13 bases between.

In its sample, this clonotype was seen a few times. This CDR3 is CASSQDEGRPEAFF. The CDR3 DNA sequence: TGTGCCAGCAGCCAAGACGAGGGACGGCCTGAAGCTTTCTTT. The chain joins TRBV3-1 to TRBJ1-1; perhaps TRBD1 as D (5 bases). Germline values: CDR1 LGHDT, CDR2 YNNKEL (reference sequence). CDR3 length: 14 amino acids. Trimming removed 0 bases from V and 6 bases from J, with 11 bases in between. The entire variable domain, with the rest obtained from reference TRBV3-1 and TRBJ1-1, is as follows: DTAVSQTPKYLVTQMGNDKSIKCEQNLGHDTMYWYKQDSKKFLKIMFSYNNKELIINETVPNRFSPKSPDKAHLNLHINSLELGDSAVYFCASSQDEGRPEAFFGQGTRLTVV.

This clonotype was detected ten times or more. This rearrangement joins TRBV7-8 to TRBJ2-7; TRBD1 aligns across 7 bases. Germline CDR1 SGHVS, CDR2 FQNEAQ. CDR3 length: 15 residues. V lost 1 base to trimming and J lost 5 bases; unmatched junction nucleotides: 8. The CDR3 DNA reads as TGTGCCAGCAGCTTAGGGAGAGCAGGGGGAGACGAGCAGTACTTC. Protein: CASSLGRAGGDEQYF.

This clonotype was observed at least ten times. The J gene is TRBJ1-3, the V gene TRBV21-1. TRBV21-1 represents a pseudogene. The CDR3 loop spans 18 amino acids. As DNA, the CDR3 is TGTGCCAGCAGCAACGGGGTCGAGGATAACCCCTCTGGAAACACCATATATTTT. Its protein product is CASSNGVEDNPSGNTIYF.

This clonotype was detected a few times. The gene calls are TRBV25-1 and TRBJ2-5; D is uncertain. The length of the CDR3 is 11 residues. V was trimmed by 4 bases and J by 4 bases, leaving 4 bases between them. The germline gives CDR1 MGHDK, CDR2 SYGVNS. In DNA form, the CDR3 reads TGTGCCAGCAGTGTTTCAGAGACCCAGTACTTC. Protein sequence: CASSVSETQYF.

This clonotype was recorded at least ten times. This chain uses TRBV11-3 with TRBJ2-1; no clear D. The ends were cut back, 2 bases at V and 9 bases at J, with 11 bases in the middle. Germline V gene lookup returns CDR1 SGHNT and CDR2 YENEEA. This CDR3 has 13 amino acids. In nucleotides, the CDR3 is TGTGCCAGCAGCTTACCCCCAGGCGGTGAGCAGTTCTTC. Its translation is CASSLPPGGEQFF.

This clonotype was seen ten or more times. The chain carries TRBV6-1 and TRBJ2-6; the match to TRBD1 covers 7 bases. Germline CDR1 and CDR2: MNHNS and SASEGT. The CDR3 has 15 residues. V gave up 2 bases and J gave up 2 bases; unmatched junction bases: 0. As DNA, the CDR3 is TGTGCCAGCAGTGAACAGGGGGCTGGGGCCAACGTCCTGACTTTC. Translated: CASSEQGAGANVLTF.

A word on this clonotype: This could be a read error, since a much larger clone is one nucleotide away. The V gene is TRBV2, the J gene TRBJ1-3; D is ambiguous. Germline loops: CDR1 SNHLY, CDR2 FYNNEI. This CDR3 has 17 residues. CDR3 amino acids: CASSEELFRFSGNTTYF. In nucleotides, the CDR3 is TGTGCCAGCAGTGAAGAGCTGTTCAGATTCTCTGGAAACACCACATATTTT.

This clonotype showed up many times. The genes are TRBV20-1 and TRBJ2-2, with 11 bases that match TRBD2. The V gene end was trimmed by 6 bases and the J gene end by 4 bases; junction bases not matched to a gene: 7. Germline CDR1 is DFQATT and CDR2 is SNEGSKA (reference sequence). The CDR3 covers 15 residues. In DNA form, the CDR3 reads TGCAGTGCCTTAGCGGGAGGGCCGACCACCGGGGAGCTGTTTTTT. Its translation is CSALAGGPTTGELFF.

This chain uses TRBV19 with TRBJ2-2, with 10 bases aligning to TRBD1. Trimming at V came to 5 bases and at J to 2 bases, leaving 14 bases not matched to a gene. CDR1 and CDR2 (germline): LNHDA, SQIVND (reference sequence). This CDR3 has 19 amino acids. The DNA for the CDR3 is TGTGCCAGTAGTCCTCTGACAGGGGGCGCAAATCGAAACACCGGGGAGCTGTTTTTT. The encoded protein is CASSPLTGGANRNTGELFF.

The J gene is TRBJ1-2, the V gene TRBV19, with D possibly matching TRBD1 (6 bases). The CDR3 extends over 12 amino acids. The V gene's germline CDR1 is LNHDA and CDR2 SQIVND (reference sequence). Between the trimmed V and J ends, which lost 7 bases and 5 bases, there was a span of 11 bases. Here the CDR3 reads CASTTGWYGYTF. In nucleotides, the CDR3 is TGTGCCAGTACTACAGGGTGGTATGGCTACACCTTC.

This clonotype has more than one count but fewer than ten. The chain couples TRBV5-1 to TRBJ1-1, with TRBD1 matching over 7 bases. CDR3 length equals 13 residues. CDR1 SGHRS and CDR2 YFSETQ come from the germline V gene. The ends lost 4 bases at V and 5 bases at J; junction bases unmatched: 5. CDR3: CASSRDSETEAFF. The CDR3 region has the DNA TGCGCCAGCAGCCGGGACAGTGAAACTGAAGCTTTCTTT.

Only a few counts were recorded for this clonotype. CDR3 region: CASSDRVDEQFF. CDR3 nucleotide sequence: TGTGCCAGCAGTGATCGCGTGGATGAGCAGTTCTTC. The gene calls are TRBV6-1 and TRBJ2-1; no clear D gene. The CDR3 length is 12 residues. V was shortened by 3 bases and J by 8 bases, with 8 bases between the two germline ends. In germline, CDR1 is MNHNS, CDR2 SASEGT.

The table lists this clonotype with many counts. The V call is TRBV25-1, the J call TRBJ1-4; D is undetermined. V was pared by 1 base and J by 6 bases, with 6 bases between. CDR3 length: 13 residues. In germline, CDR1 is MGHDK, CDR2 SYGVNS. The CDR3 region has the DNA TGTGCCAGCAGTGAATTTCCGGATGAAAAACTGTTTTTT. Translating it yields CASSEFPDEKLFF.

The chain couples TRBV7-6 to TRBJ2-1; TRBD2 matches at 12 bases. This CDR3 is built from 15 residues. Germline V lookup: CDR1 SGHVS, CDR2 FNYEAQ. Germline trimming cut 4 bases from V and 7 bases from J; bases unmatched to any gene: 5. CDR3 in amino acids: CASSSLAGGPNEQFF. The DNA of the CDR3 is TGTGCCAGCAGCTCTCTAGCGGGAGGGCCGAATGAGCAGTTCTTC.